The rows below give T cell receptor beta chains drawn from one sample of a study of blood T cell repertoires in COVID-19. Clones were read by immunoSEQ multiplex PCR, and TCRdb kept only the in-frame ones, dropping some. The data hold 200,000 to 250,000 clones, with almost 90% observed a single time. Material: peripheral blood. The receptors were sampled from a woman aged 55 to 70 with acute or convalescent COVID-19. The CDR3 runs from the conserved cysteine through the conserved F or W. The order of the fields is CDR3 DNA, CDR3 protein, clone size, V gene, D gene, J gene. The D gene is left open where the match is weak. For some rows the clone size is stated as once, few or many, or as a class when expanded; others skip it.

DNA: TGTGCCAGCAGCCTCCTCGGGACTCGAAATGAGCAGTTCTTC
CDR3: CASSLLGTRNEQFF
size: few
V: TRBV4-2
D: -
J: TRBJ2-1

DNA: TGTGCCAGCAGTTTAAGGGTGTCGGACTTTGTCGCAGATACGCAGTATTTT
CDR3: CASSLRVSDFVADTQYF
size: -
V: TRBV27
D: -
J: TRBJ2-3

DNA: TGCGCCAGCAGTGGTAACAGGGGGAACACTGAAGCTTTCTTT
CDR3: CASSGNRGNTEAFF
size: -
V: TRBV10-2
D: TRBD1
J: TRBJ1-1

DNA: TGCAGCGTTAAAAACCGACTAGCGCGCGACAATGAGCAGTTCTTC
CDR3: CSVKNRLARDNEQFF
size: once
V: TRBV29-1
D: TRBD2
J: TRBJ2-1

DNA: TGTGCCAGCAGCCCAGGGACTGAAGCTTTCTTT
CDR3: CASSPGTEAFF
size: -
V: TRBV7-6
D: -
J: TRBJ1-1

DNA: TGTGCCAGCAGACCGGGACACTCTAATTCACCCCTCCACTTT
CDR3: CASRPGHSNSPLHF
size: -
V: TRBV6-4
D: -
J: TRBJ1-6

DNA: TGTGCCAGTAGTGAAGGGAGCTCTGGGGCCAACGTCCTGACTTTC
CDR3: CASSEGSSGANVLTF
size: -
V: TRBV19
D: -
J: TRBJ2-6

DNA: TGTGCCAGCAGCTTCCAGGTGGTATTTCCTCGGCATGGCTACACCTTC
CDR3: CASSFQVVFPRHGYTF
size: -
V: TRBV7-9
D: -
J: TRBJ1-2

DNA: TGTGCCAGCAGCCCGATGTCAGCGAGCTACGAGCAGTACTTC
CDR3: CASSPMSASYEQYF
size: -
V: TRBV5-8
D: -
J: TRBJ2-7

DNA: TGTGCCAGCTCACCGGGACTAGCGGGGCTCTCGGATACGCAGTATTTT
CDR3: CASSPGLAGLSDTQYF
size: -
V: TRBV18
D: TRBD2
J: TRBJ2-3

DNA: TGTGCCAGCAGTAACCCCGGGTCTGAGCTGTTTTTT
CDR3: CASSNPGSELFF
size: -
V: TRBV2
D: -
J: TRBJ1-4

DNA: TGTGCCACCAGTGATCCCAGGACAGGGGCAGACGAGCAGTACTTC
CDR3: CATSDPRTGADEQYF
size: few
V: TRBV24-1
D: TRBD1
J: TRBJ2-7

DNA: TGTGCCAGCAGCTTTGACACCCGTCCTGAGTTCTTC
CDR3: CASSFDTRPEFF
size: once
V: TRBV5-4
D: -
J: TRBJ2-1

DNA: TGTGCCAGCAGTTTGTGGGACGGAGTCGAGACAGGGGGCTCTGGAAACACCATATATTTT
CDR3: CASSLWDGVETGGSGNTIYF
size: -
V: TRBV28
D: TRBD1
J: TRBJ1-3

DNA: TGTGCCAGTTTAAGGGCAGGGGGGTCTTGGACTGAAGCTTTCTTT
CDR3: CASLRAGGSWTEAFF
size: -
V: TRBV19
D: TRBD1
J: TRBJ1-1

DNA: TGTGCCAGCAAAGGTAGTACAGGGGGGGCATGGACTGAAGCTTTCTTT
CDR3: CASKGSTGGAWTEAFF
size: -
V: TRBV28
D: TRBD1
J: TRBJ1-1

DNA: TGTGCCAGCTCTCGAGGGCGGGGTACAGCCCAGCATTTT
CDR3: CASSRGRGTAQHF
size: -
V: TRBV18
D: -
J: TRBJ1-5

DNA: TGTGCCAGCAGCGCCCAGGGGTACACTGAAGCTTTCTTT
CDR3: CASSAQGYTEAFF
size: once
V: TRBV9
D: -
J: TRBJ1-1

DNA: TGCGCCAGCTCCGGGGGTAGCTCCTACAATGAGCAGTTCTTC
CDR3: CASSGGSSYNEQFF
size: -
V: TRBV5-1
D: -
J: TRBJ2-1

DNA: TGTGCCAGCAGTGAATTTCCGTTCGGGGCTTTCTTT
CDR3: CASSEFPFGAFF
size: once
V: TRBV25-1
D: -
J: TRBJ1-1